The 27 T cell receptor beta chains presented below share a single source sample, sequenced in a study of T cells after posttransplantation cyclophosphamide. The protocol was immunoSEQ multiplex PCR, while the TCRdb copy is restricted to in-frame clones and leaves out a portion. The data contain around 66,000 clones, roughly 95% of them seen just once; the ten biggest clones take up approximately 2.7%. The sequenced material came from PBMCs. Source of these receptors: a woman under 40 in good health and a related stem cell transplant donor.

The chain couples TRBV6-5 to TRBJ2-4, with D possibly TRBD1 on 6 matching bases. The CDR3 runs 16 residues. The ends were cut back, 4 bases at V and 0 bases at J, with 13 bases in the middle. Per the germline V gene, CDR1 is MNHEY and CDR2 is SVGAGI. CDR3 protein: CASSSPGQEAKNIQYF. Here the CDR3 DNA reads TGTGCCAGCAGTTCCCCGGGACAAGAAGCCAAAAACATTCAGTACTTC.

In its sample, this clone was seen once. The chain employs TRBV18 and TRBJ1-1; the D gene is possibly TRBD1 (5 bases). The CDR3 extends over 14 amino acids. Germline loops: CDR1 KGHSH, CDR2 LQKENI. The V end lost 3 bases, the J end lost 0 bases, and 8 bases lay between the germline ends. CDR3: CASSPTALNTEAFF. The CDR3, as DNA: TGTGCCAGCTCACCGACAGCTTTGAACACTGAAGCTTTCTTT.

The table lists this clone with a count of one. The chain links TRBV20-1 to TRBJ2-3, with TRBD2 as a possible D gene (6 bases). Trimming removed 7 bases from V and 5 bases from J, with 10 bases in between. Per the germline V gene, CDR1 is DFQATT and CDR2 is SNEGSKA (reference sequence). This CDR3 comprises 11 residues. As DNA, the CDR3 is TGCAGTGGGGAGGTGGGAGATACGCAGTATTTT. It encodes CSGEVGDTQYF.

The V and J genes are TRBV5-1 and TRBJ1-3, with D perhaps TRBD1 (5 bases). Trimming removed 3 bases at V and 7 bases at J, with 11 bases between. Germline CDR1 SGHRS, CDR2 YFSETQ. The CDR3 covers 13 residues. DNA for the CDR3: TGCGCCAGCAGCTCGGACCGGGGGAACACCATATATTTT. It is translated as CASSSDRGNTIYF.

The rearrangement links TRBV7-8 to TRBJ1-3; unclear D gene. CDR1 is SGHVS and CDR2 is FQNEAQ in the germline V gene. The V end was cut by 1 base, the J end by 2 bases, with 9 bases between. CDR3 size: 15 residues. The CDR3 DNA reads TGTGCCAGCAGCTTAGGGTGGACGCCTGGAAACACCATATATTTT. Translated, it gives CASSLGWTPGNTIYF. The whole variable domain, filled in from reference TRBV7-8 and TRBJ1-3, reads GAGVSQSPRYKVAKRGQDVALRCDPISGHVSLFWYQQALGQGPEFLTYFQNEAQLDKSGLPSDRFFAERPEGSVSTLKIQRTQQEDSAVYLCASSLGWTPGNTIYFGEGSWLTVV.

This chain joins TRBV5-6 and TRBJ1-2; D ambiguous. The germline CDR1 and CDR2 sequences are SGHDT and YYEEEE. The CDR3 contains 14 residues. Trimming took 6 bases from V and 0 from J, leaving 12 bases between them. The CDR3 is CASTMRHSNYGYTF. CDR3 bases: TGTGCCAGCACCATGCGACATTCTAACTATGGCTACACCTTC. Looking up the rest from reference TRBV5-6 and TRBJ1-2 gives the full variable domain: DAGVTQSPTHLIKTRGQQVTLRCSPKSGHDTVSWYQQALGQGPQFIFQYYEEEERQRGNFPDRFSGHQFPNYSSELNVNALLLGDSALYLCASTMRHSNYGYTFGSGTRLTVV.

The chain couples TRBV11-3 to TRBJ1-5; 7 bases fit TRBD1. CDR3 length equals 19 residues. Germline CDR1 SGHNT, CDR2 YENEEA. With V trimmed by 4 bases and J by 0 bases, 15 bases remained unmatched. The CDR3 sequence is CASSYTHPGTAYSNQPQHF. The CDR3 DNA is TGTGCCAGCAGCTACACGCACCCGGGGACAGCCTATAGCAATCAGCCCCAGCATTTT.

V is TRBV2 and J is TRBJ2-3; the D is unclear. The CDR3 is 14 amino acids. Germline assignment: CDR1 SNHLY and CDR2 FYNNEI. The V end lost 11 bases, the J end lost 3 bases, and 18 bases lay between the germline ends. The CDR3 nucleotides are TGTGCCGGCCGCCGGGCCCCCGGGACAGATACGCAGTATTTT. It is translated as CAGRRAPGTDTQYF.

This sequence joins TRBV19 and TRBJ2-1; weak D call: TRBD1 (5 bases). The CDR3 has 13 residues. The ends were cut back, 4 bases at V and 3 bases at J, with 7 bases in the middle. The germline V gene encodes CDR1 LNHDA and CDR2 SQIVND (reference sequence). CDR3 region: CASSNRNYNEQFF. The CDR3 DNA reads TGTGCCAGTAGTAACAGGAACTACAATGAGCAGTTCTTC.

For this clone: This may be a read error: a much more frequent sequence differs by one nucleotide. Other DNA sequences within the sample encode an identical CDR3. CDR3 region: CASSGGLRNNSPLHF. In DNA, the CDR3 is TGCGCCAGCTCAGGGGGGCTCCGTAACAATTCGCCCCTCCACTTT. The chain couples TRBV5-1 to TRBJ1-6, with 7 bases matching TRBD1. Germline lookup yields CDR1 SGHRS and CDR2 YFSETQ. The CDR3 is 15 residues long. The entire variable domain, with the rest obtained from reference TRBV5-1 and TRBJ1-6, is as follows: KAGVTQTPRYLIKTRGQQVTLSCSPISGHRSVSWYQQTPGQGLQFLFEYFSETQRNKGNFPGRFSGRQFSNSRSEMNVSTLELGDSALYLCASSGGLRNNSPLHFGNGTRLTVT.

V is TRBV29-1 and J is TRBJ1-4; 7 bases are shared with TRBD1. The CDR3 is 13 amino acids. J was trimmed by 4 bases and V by 5 bases; bases with no gene match: 4. Germline V gene lookup returns CDR1 SQVTM and CDR2 ANQGSEA. The CDR3 spells CSVQGQVNEKLFF. The CDR3 DNA reads TGCAGCGTTCAAGGACAGGTTAATGAAAAACTGTTTTTT.

The chain recombines TRBV7-9 with TRBJ1-1; D remains unclear. Trimming pared 5 bases from V and 4 bases from J, leaving 11 bases between. CDR1 and CDR2 (germline): SEHNR, FQNEAQ (reference sequence). The CDR3 totals 13 residues. The CDR3 DNA is TGTGCCAGCAGCCCGCCTCGGATCACTGAAGCTTTCTTT. Its protein product is CASSPPRITEAFF.

The rearrangement joins TRBV11-2 to TRBJ1-2; D is uncertain. The CDR3 consists of 14 residues. Germline V gene sequence: CDR1 SGHAT, CDR2 FQNNGV. V lost 1 base to trimming and J lost 2 bases, with 8 bases between them. CDR3 DNA: TGTGCCAGCAGCTTAGGGCCAGCCAACTATGGCTACACCTTC. Protein product: CASSLGPANYGYTF.

In nucleotides, the CDR3 is TGTGCCAGCAGTTTTACAGGGCAAGAGACCCAGTACTTC. This sequence encodes CASSFTGQETQYF. The chain is built from TRBV27 and TRBJ2-5; D perhaps matches TRBD1 (6 bases). With 3 bases removed from V and 2 bases from J, the gap between germline ends came to 7 bases. The germline V gene encodes CDR1 MNHEY and CDR2 SMNVEV (reference sequence). The CDR3 runs to 13 residues.

J is TRBJ1-1 and V is TRBV11-2, with 11 bases that match TRBD1. This CDR3 comprises 17 residues. The V gene's germline CDR1 is SGHAT and CDR2 FQNNGV. Unmatched junction bases numbered 7, after V lost 4 bases and J lost 0 bases. CDR3 nucleotide sequence: TGTGCCAGCAGCTCGGACAGGGGGCTGATGATGAACACTGAAGCTTTCTTT. It codes for CASSSDRGLMMNTEAFF.

The chain links TRBV11-1 to TRBJ2-4, with a weak D call TRBD1 (6 bases). Germline CDR1 and CDR2: SGHAT and FQDESV (reference sequence). Between the trimmed V and J ends, which lost 5 bases and 2 bases, there was a span of 13 bases. The CDR3 extends over 15 amino acids. In DNA form, the CDR3 reads TGTGCCAGCAGCGCCCAGAGGGGGTCCAAAAACATTCAGTACTTC. Translating it yields CASSAQRGSKNIQYF.

V and J are TRBV9 and TRBJ1-2; TRBD1 matches 11 bases. V shed 4 bases, J shed 4 bases, and the junction held 6 bases outside the gene matches. Germline V gene data show CDR1 as SGDLS and CDR2 as YYNGEE. The CDR3 totals 15 residues. In nucleotides, the CDR3 is TGTGCCAGCAGCCCCGGGACAGGGGGAGGCTATGGCTACACCTTC. It encodes CASSPGTGGGYGYTF.

The chain carries TRBV11-2 and TRBJ2-7; D is perhaps TRBD1 or TRBD2 (5 bases each). With 5 bases removed from V and 0 bases from J, the gap between germline ends came to 8 bases. CDR1 and CDR2 (germline): SGHAT, FQNNGV. CDR3 length equals 13 residues. The CDR3 is CASSVGTSYEQYF. CDR3 coding DNA: TGTGCCAGCAGCGTAGGGACCTCCTACGAGCAGTACTTC. Filled out from reference TRBV11-2 and TRBJ2-7, the complete variable domain reads EAGVAQSPRYKIIEKRQSVAFWCNPISGHATLYWYQQILGQGPKLLIQFQNNGVVDDSQLPKDRFSAERLKGVDSTLKIQPAKLEDSAVYLCASSVGTSYEQYFGPGTRLTVT.

The J gene is TRBJ2-7, the V gene TRBV4-1; D is possibly TRBD1 (7 bases). Germline CDR1 MGHRA, CDR2 YSYEKL. The ends were cut back, 2 bases at V and 2 bases at J, with 13 bases in the middle. The CDR3 is made up of 15 amino acids. For the CDR3, the DNA is TGCGCCAGCAGCCAAAGCAGGGGGGCCACCTACGAGCAGTACTTC. The encoded protein is CASSQSRGATYEQYF.

The V gene is TRBV4-3, the J gene TRBJ1-4; TRBD1 matches 12 bases. The CDR3 contains 21 residues. The junction had 17 bases not matched to a gene; V was cut back by 4 bases and J by 2 bases. CDR1 is LGHNA and CDR2 is YSLEER in the germline V gene. The CDR3 bases are TGCGCCAGCAGCCGAATCGCCACCGGGACAGGGGGCTCTGGTACTAATGAAAAACTGTTTTTT. It is translated as CASSRIATGTGGSGTNEKLFF.

The V gene is TRBV5-1, the J gene TRBJ1-1; D possibly corresponds to TRBD1 (6 bases). Germline CDR1 SGHRS, CDR2 YFSETQ. The CDR3 has 13 amino acids. V was trimmed by 5 bases and J by 7 bases, leaving 15 bases between them. Here the CDR3 DNA reads TGCGCCAGCAGAAAGGACAGTACAAGTGAAGCTTTCTTT. Encoded protein: CASRKDSTSEAFF.

The table lists this clone with a count of one. This sequence joins TRBV5-6 and TRBJ2-3; 9 nucleotides match TRBD1. The CDR3 sequence is 16 residues long. V lost 1 base and J lost 4; bases outside the gene matches: 7. Germline V gene sequence: CDR1 SGHDT, CDR2 YYEEEE. The CDR3 DNA reads TGTGCCAGCAGCTTGCGTACAGGGGGCCCCCCAGATACGCAGTATTTT. The encoded protein is CASSLRTGGPPDTQYF.

On this clone itself: Other DNA sequences in this specimen translate into the identical CDR3. The chain combines TRBV5-3 with TRBJ2-1; maybe TRBD2 (5 bases). TRBV5-3 carries the ORF label, with uncertain function. This CDR3 is 13 amino acids long. The V and J ends lost 8 bases and 11 bases respectively, with 20 bases between them. CDR3 in DNA: TGTGCCAGGAGGCAGACGAGGGATAATAAGCAGTTCTTC. The encoded protein is CARRQTRDNKQFF.

This chain joins TRBV4-1 and TRBJ2-7; the match to TRBD1 covers 9 bases. V lost 2 bases to trimming and J lost 5 bases; unmatched junction nucleotides: 10. The CDR3 contains 16 residues. In germline, CDR1 is MGHRA, CDR2 YSYEKL. The CDR3 reads CASSQYPGTGSDEQYF. The CDR3 DNA is TGCGCCAGCAGCCAATACCCCGGGACAGGGAGCGACGAGCAGTACTTC.

The chain is built from TRBV10-3 and TRBJ2-2; TRBD1 agrees at 7 bases. The CDR3 spans 17 residues. Per germline, CDR1 ENHRY and CDR2 SYGVKD. Trimming took 10 bases from V and 0 from J; bases not matched to a gene: 14. CDR3 sequence (DNA): TGTGCCACAAGAGGGCGGGTGGGACAGACGAACACCGGGGAGCTGTTTTTT. Amino acids: CATRGRVGQTNTGELFF.

Worth noting for this clone: The identical CDR3 is also encoded by other nucleotide sequences in the sample. This sequence joins TRBV19 and TRBJ1-2, with a weak D call TRBD1 (6 bases). The CDR3 loop spans 13 amino acids. Trimming pared 3 bases from V and 4 bases from J, leaving 9 bases between. Germline-derived CDR1 and CDR2 are LNHDA and SQIVND (reference sequence). The CDR3 DNA is TGTGCCAGTAGTATCCAGGGGCTCTATGGCTACACCTTC. It yields the protein CASSIQGLYGYTF.

This rearrangement joins TRBV14 to TRBJ2-7, with TRBD1 as a possible D gene (6 bases). The CDR3 runs to 14 residues. Looked up from germline, CDR1 is SGHDN and CDR2 is FVKESK. The V end was cut by 1 base, the J end by 2 bases, with 9 bases between. In nucleotides, the CDR3 is TGTGCCAGCAGCCAAGTGCCAGGGGCCTACGAGCAGTACTTC. Translating gives CASSQVPGAYEQYF.